This T cell receptor (beta chain) is from a study of beta chain features in type 1 diabetes. On the study more broadly: Sorted cell examination encompassed approximately 110 million cells across all samples.

About this clone: Its antigen is unidentified.

Via CD45RO/CCR7/CD25/CD127/CD95/CD27, cells of the CD4+ naive, central memory, regulatory and stem cell-like memory subsets were sorted. Sorted populations all exceeded 95% purity. Study observations and caveats: Shorter templates may be favored by PCR, equally so in patients and controls. Across all four CD4+ subsets, people with type 1 diabetes showed modestly shorter TCRB CDR3s.

The sequenced template was cDNA made from the entire isolated RNA. TCRdb's table, derived via immunoSEQ multiplex PCR, lists solely in-frame clones and lacks some. The table records 600,000 to 700,000 clones, 9.5% to 15% of them present only once. The CDR3 covers 14 residues. CDR1 and CDR2 from the germline V gene are SGHTA and FQGNSA. V lost 5 bases, J lost 5 bases, and 15 bases lay in between. What was sequenced was naive CD4+ T cells from blood. This sequence originates from a man aged 25-45 years with type 1 diabetes. V gene TRBV7-2 combines with J gene TRBJ2-5; a weak D match, TRBD1 (6 bases). CDR3 DNA sequence: TGTGCCAGCAGCCACAGGGATTTCCAGGAGACCCAGTACTTC. This sequence encodes CASSHRDFQETQYF.